This T cell receptor (beta chain) was observed in a study of cytomegalovirus exposure and HLA in healthy donors (dated by TCRdb to the late 2010s). Turning to the overall study: According to an earlier analysis of 587 of the donors, some 180 million T cells yielded 117 million unique TCR beta sequences and approximately 300 Gb of sequence data. An early release that covered 500 to 800 HLA-typed donors contained about 300 gigabases of sequencing data and some 87 million unique TCR sequences. The genetic ancestry cluster associated with self-reported Caucasian donors included about four fifths of the roughly 410 genotyped donors. The study aimed to test whether cataloging public T cell receptors could reveal signatures of past pathogen exposure. The study profiled the T cell repertoires of 500 to 800 subjects by immunosequencing and related them to cytomegalovirus serostatus. Along with the roughly 700-subject first cohort, a separate validation cohort of over a hundred different subjects was used. High-throughput TCR immunosequencing, statistical association of individual TCRs with disease status, and machine learning were combined to predict cytomegalovirus infection status. A later analysis re-examined previously published TCR beta repertoires from more than 600 donors and added high-resolution HLA genotyping to investigate patterns of TCR occurrence. Rather than using new phenotypic data, the later analysis identified candidate immune exposures from TCR beta sequences and from how often those sequences occurred across donors. An earlier analysis of approximately 580 of the donors used high-throughput TCR beta sequencing to judge whether each TCR beta V gene segment behaved as functional or pseudogenic. Donor age, sex, ethnicity and CMV serostatus were collected together with the repertoire data. In a later genetic analysis, genome-wide SNP genotypes for about 55% of the roughly 700 donors were used, and that subset was treated as a discovery cohort. Every discovery cohort repertoire had been produced on one sequencing platform. HLA typing covered class I and class II loci at four-digit resolution. The number of donors typed differed by locus, with about 620-630 for A, B, C, DRB1 and DQB1, roughly 520 for DQA1, 600 to 610 for DPA1, and 472 for DPB1. About 5 DR-DQ haplotypes were handled as single units for association and clustering, since linkage in the cohort was strong. On average, 235,054 unique TCR beta nucleotide sequences were sequenced per donor among some 430 genotyped donors of the cohort, with roughly a sixth of those sequences being non-productive. Overall results and qualifications from the work: In a later genetic analysis, a missense DCLRE1C variant was associated with V-gene and J-gene trimming of TCR beta chains, and the association was replicated in an independent cohort. A further reported finding was that TCR beta sequences accurately predicted the HLA-A and HLA-B alleles for most subjects in the first cohort. While some public TCRs were present in many individuals, most TCR sequences turned up only very rarely across donors. Because HLA typing was unavailable for some donors at each locus, only the typed subset was used in association tests. A later analysis found that TCR association rates varied across HLA loci, with DRB1 alleles showing the most associated TCRs and HLA-C alleles the fewest. Some IMGT-functional V segments, including TRBV6-2 and TRBV6-3, could not be distinguished by the 87-base-pair reads and were therefore excluded. CMV serostatus was the only immune exposure information available for the cohort. When HLA alleles, especially DR and DQ, strongly co-occurred, attributing TCR associations to individual alleles was difficult. About 17 rarely observed V segments, including chromosome 9 orphons, were excluded from the earlier analysis of several hundred of the donors because counts were too low. In a later analysis, most CMV-associated TCR beta chains were found to appear HLA-restricted, with HLA associations seemingly driven largely by CMV exposure. In a later genetic analysis, fewer N-insertions in productive TCRs were reported among donors in an Asian-associated ancestry cluster than the roughly 700-donor mean. Linkage disequilibrium might explain the correlated functional status among segregating V segments, but an unknown experimental factor could not be ruled out. The classifier was reported to diagnose cytomegalovirus status with high specificity and sensitivity in both the original cohort and the validation cohort. At a false discovery rate of 0.05, a later analysis linked approximately 18,000 TCR beta sequences to specific HLA alleles. Sequencing depth was assumed to be roughly uniform across donors in the presence/absence analyses, though that assumption may not hold. It was suggested by the authors that the approach could potentially be generalized to other disease states and immunological phenotypes. According to a later analysis, parvovirus B19, influenza, CMV and Epstein-Barr virus appeared linked to several top co-occurrence clusters. In vitro tests confirmed that a few of the cytomegalovirus-associated TCR beta chains recognize cytomegalovirus antigens. The cohort was sequenced for TCR beta chains only, and without alpha or paired-chain data the features that could be detected were limited. The sequencing pipeline was judged likely to have produced a cluster of highly shared sequence variants as a technical artifact. Compared with equally common non-associated chains, HLA-associated TCR beta chains in a later analysis were more clonally expanded and had lower generation probabilities. An earlier analysis of approximately 570 of the donors showed that most TCR beta V segments appeared in productive rearrangements either about 87% or about 30% of the time, which broadly matched IMGT annotations. A total of 150 to 200 TCR beta chains were listed by the study as associated with cytomegalovirus.

A note on this clone: What this receptor recognizes is not known. Per-base quality was not reported, and no clone a single base away is much larger than it.

Receptors were amplified or captured by the immunoSEQ multiplex PCR assay. The multiplex PCR relied on a mix of 60 forward primers for TCR Vbeta segments and 13 reverse primers for TCR Jbeta segments. The CDR3 region of rearranged TCR beta genes was amplified from genomic DNA with a multiplex PCR assay. Amplified TCR beta libraries were sequenced as 87-base-pair reads on the Illumina HiSeq System. The study's processing was this. A later analysis counted about 80 million unique TCR beta chains across the 690 or so repertoires, and 9 million to 14 million of these chains were shared by at least two donors. To remove PCR and sequencing errors, raw reads were error-corrected and collapsed into unique sequences using a nearest-neighbor algorithm that merged closely related sequences. V, D and J gene segments were assigned by aligning CDR3 sequences to IMGT reference sequences. Each retained sequence needed at least a six-nucleotide match to both a V gene segment and a J gene segment. A rearrangement counted as productive if the CDR3 had no stop codons and remained in frame with V and J, and every other rearrangement counted as non-productive. CDR3 was defined according to IMGT convention as the region running from the second conserved V-encoded cysteine to the conserved J-encoded phenylalanine. The earlier analysis of about 530 of the donors excluded any sequence lacking an unambiguous match to a single V gene segment. In an earlier analysis of 587 of the donors, a V segment was called functional when productive rearrangements were above 56.7%, and segregating when the standard deviation between donors exceeded 5%. A statistical classification framework was built for diagnosing cytomegalovirus status from the catalog of TCR beta chain sequences. A later analysis assigned V and J genes by comparing TCR nucleotide sequences with IMGT/GENE-DB human TR gene sequences. A later analysis assigned CDR3 sequences and most-parsimonious VDJ recombination scenarios with the TCRdist pipeline. In a later analysis, each TCR beta chain was defined by its CDR3 amino acid sequence together with its V-gene family, and reads lacking a unique V-gene family were excluded. A later analysis removed 592 highly shared, low-generation-probability nucleotide sequences to deal with suspected cross-contamination and a sequencing artifact. In a later analysis, a clonal expansion index for each public chain was calculated from normalized within-repertoire ranks of inferred template counts. Generation probabilities in a later analysis came from a VDJ recombination model fitted to out-of-frame rearrangements, and those results were checked against IGoR. A later analysis scored TCR-TCR, TCR-HLA and TCR-CMV co-occurrence with hypergeometric tests, applying a repertoire-size bias correction to TCR pairs. To estimate false discovery rates, a later analysis permuted the HLA or CMV assignments 20 times. A later analysis grouped co-occurring TCRs with DBSCAN, adding TCRdist sequence similarity when clustering within HLA-allele-positive subsets. For co-occurrence clustering, repertoires with fewer than 30,000 or more than 120,000 public chains were excluded, along with four to six repertoires with anomalous nucleotide sharing. This is the immuneACCESS table as TCRdb keeps it, with only in-frame sequences that have V and J called. A part of the clones is gone; compared with another copy, unresolved V genes explain less than half, and the rest is unexplained. V and J calls and clone size are copied from that table; D and trimming were computed from the DNA. The table for this sample lists approximately 160,000 clones; roughly 73% of them were counted only once. More than 4% of the sample is taken by the ten largest.

The cysteine opens and the phenylalanine closes a CDR3 of 14 amino acids. The read is trimmed to its CDR3 DNA, 42 bases read in frame from base 1. V and J are truncated by 5 bases and 5 bases respectively, leaving an intervening sequence of 14 bases. CDR1 is given as SGHTS and CDR2 as YDEGEE, both from the germline V gene. The cohort consisted of 670 or so healthy bone marrow donors. At the time of sampling, all cohort members were nominally healthy, though unrecorded immune exposures were likely present. The donor was CMV seronegative and belonged to the group of more than 300 seronegative cohort members. A peripheral blood sample was collected from each donor, and TCR beta sequencing was performed on peripheral blood mononuclear cells. Genomic DNA extraction from the blood cell samples was performed with the Qiagen DNeasy Blood Extraction Kit.

This chain joins TRBV5-8 to TRBJ2-1; the best D guess is TRBD1, with 6 bases matching. This TCR came from a male donor in good health and CMV-seronegative. The source material was PBMCs. The DNA sequence reads TGTGCCAGCAGGTCCGGGACACCCGACAATGAGCAGTTCTTC. It translates as CASRSGTPDNEQFF. The CDR3 plus the reference TRBV5-8 and TRBJ2-1 genes for the other parts give the full variable domain: EAGVTQSPTHLIKTRGQQATLRCSPISGHTSVYWYQQALGLGLQFLLWYDEGEERNRGNFPPRFSGRQFPNYSSELNVNALELEDSALYLCASRSGTPDNEQFFGPGTRLTVL.